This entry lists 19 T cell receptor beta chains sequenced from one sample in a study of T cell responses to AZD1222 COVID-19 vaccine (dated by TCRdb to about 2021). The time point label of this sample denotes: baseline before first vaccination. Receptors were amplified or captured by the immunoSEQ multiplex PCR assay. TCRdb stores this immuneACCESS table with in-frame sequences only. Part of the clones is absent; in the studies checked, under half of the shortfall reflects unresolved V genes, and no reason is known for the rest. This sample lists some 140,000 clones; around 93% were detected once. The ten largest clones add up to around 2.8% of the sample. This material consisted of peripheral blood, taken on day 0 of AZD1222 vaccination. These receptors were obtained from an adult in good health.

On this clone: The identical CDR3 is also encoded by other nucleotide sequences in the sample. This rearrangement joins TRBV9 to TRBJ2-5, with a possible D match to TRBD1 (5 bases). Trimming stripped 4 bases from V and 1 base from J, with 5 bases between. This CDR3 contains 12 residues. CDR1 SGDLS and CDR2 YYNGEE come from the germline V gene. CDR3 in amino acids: CASSRGQETQYF. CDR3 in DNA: TGTGCCAGCAGCAGGGGCCAAGAGACCCAGTACTTC.

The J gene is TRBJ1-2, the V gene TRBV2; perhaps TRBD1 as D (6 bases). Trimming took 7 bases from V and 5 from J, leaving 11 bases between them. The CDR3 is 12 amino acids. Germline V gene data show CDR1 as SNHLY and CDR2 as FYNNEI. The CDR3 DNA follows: TGTGCCAGCATACAGGGAAGGTATGGCTACACCTTC. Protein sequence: CASIQGRYGYTF. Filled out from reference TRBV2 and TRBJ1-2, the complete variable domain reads EPEVTQTPSHQVTQMGQEVILRCVPISNHLYFYWYRQILGQKVEFLVSFYNNEISEKSEIFDDQFSVERPDGSNFTLKIRSTKLEDSAMYFCASIQGRYGYTFGSGTRLTVV.

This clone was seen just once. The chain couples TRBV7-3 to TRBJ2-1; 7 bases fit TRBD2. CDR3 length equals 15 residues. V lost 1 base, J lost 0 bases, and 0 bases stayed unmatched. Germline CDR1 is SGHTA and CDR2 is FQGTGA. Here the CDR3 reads CASSLIAGSYNEQFF. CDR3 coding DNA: TGTGCCAGCAGCTTAATAGCGGGCTCCTACAATGAGCAGTTCTTC.

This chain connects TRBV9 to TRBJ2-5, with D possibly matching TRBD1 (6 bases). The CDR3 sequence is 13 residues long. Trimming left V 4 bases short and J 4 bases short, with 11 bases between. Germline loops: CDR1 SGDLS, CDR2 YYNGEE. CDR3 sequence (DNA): TGTGCCAGCAGCCTCACAGGGCCAGAGACCCAGTACTTC. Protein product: CASSLTGPETQYF.

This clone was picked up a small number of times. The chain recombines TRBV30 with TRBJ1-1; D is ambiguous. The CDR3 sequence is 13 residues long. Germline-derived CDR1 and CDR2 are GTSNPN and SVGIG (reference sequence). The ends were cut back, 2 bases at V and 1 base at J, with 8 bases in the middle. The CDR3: CAWSIGRNTEAFF. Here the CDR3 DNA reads TGTGCCTGGAGTATAGGGAGGAACACTGAAGCTTTCTTT.

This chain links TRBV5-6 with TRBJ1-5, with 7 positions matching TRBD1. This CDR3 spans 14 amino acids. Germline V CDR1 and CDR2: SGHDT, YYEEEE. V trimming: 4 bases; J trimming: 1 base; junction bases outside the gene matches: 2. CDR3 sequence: CASSRDRSNQPQHF. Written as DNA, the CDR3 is TGTGCCAGCAGCAGGGACAGAAGCAATCAGCCCCAGCATTTT.

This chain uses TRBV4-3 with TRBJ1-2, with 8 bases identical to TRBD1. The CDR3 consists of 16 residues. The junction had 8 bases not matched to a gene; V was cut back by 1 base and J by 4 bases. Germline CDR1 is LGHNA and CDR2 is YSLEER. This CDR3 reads CASSQGAGTGFYGYTF. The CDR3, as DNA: TGCGCCAGCAGCCAAGGGGCCGGGACAGGTTTCTATGGCTACACCTTC.

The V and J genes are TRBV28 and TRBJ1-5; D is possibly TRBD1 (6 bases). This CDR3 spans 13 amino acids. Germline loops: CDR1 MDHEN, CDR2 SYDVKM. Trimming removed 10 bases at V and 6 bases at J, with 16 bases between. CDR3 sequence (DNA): TGTGCCATCACGGAGGGGGGGATTCAGCCCCAGCATTTT. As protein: CAITEGGIQPQHF.

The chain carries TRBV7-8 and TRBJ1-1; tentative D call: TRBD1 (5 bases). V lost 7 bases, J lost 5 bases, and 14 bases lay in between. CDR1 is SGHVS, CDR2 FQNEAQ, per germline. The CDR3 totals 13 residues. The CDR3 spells CASTQGRDTEAFF. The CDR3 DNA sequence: TGTGCCAGCACCCAGGGAAGGGATACTGAAGCTTTCTTT.

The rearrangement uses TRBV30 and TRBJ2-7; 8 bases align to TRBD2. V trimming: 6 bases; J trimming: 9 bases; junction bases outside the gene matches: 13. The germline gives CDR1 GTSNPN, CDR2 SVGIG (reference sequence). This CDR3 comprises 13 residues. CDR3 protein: CACLSGRNVGQYF. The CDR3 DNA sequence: TGTGCCTGTCTGAGCGGGAGAAATGTAGGGCAGTACTTC.

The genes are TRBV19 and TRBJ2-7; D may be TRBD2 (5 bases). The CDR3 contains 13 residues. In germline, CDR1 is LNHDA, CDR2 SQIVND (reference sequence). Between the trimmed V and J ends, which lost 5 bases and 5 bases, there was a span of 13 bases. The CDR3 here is CASSLIGADEQYF. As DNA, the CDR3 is TGTGCCAGTAGTCTTATAGGAGCGGACGAGCAGTACTTC.

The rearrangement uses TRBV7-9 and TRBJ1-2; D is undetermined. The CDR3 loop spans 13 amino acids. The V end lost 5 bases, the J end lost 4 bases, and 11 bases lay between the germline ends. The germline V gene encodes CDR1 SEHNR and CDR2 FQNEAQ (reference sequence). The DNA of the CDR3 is TGTGCCAGCAGCCGACCGATTAGCTATGGCTACACCTTC. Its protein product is CASSRPISYGYTF.

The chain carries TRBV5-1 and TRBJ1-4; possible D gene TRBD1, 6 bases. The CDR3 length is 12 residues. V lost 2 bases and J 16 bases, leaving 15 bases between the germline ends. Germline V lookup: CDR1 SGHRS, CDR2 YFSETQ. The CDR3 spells CASSFEGGPPFF. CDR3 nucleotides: TGCGCCAGCAGCTTCGAGGGGGGGCCCCCGTTTTTT.

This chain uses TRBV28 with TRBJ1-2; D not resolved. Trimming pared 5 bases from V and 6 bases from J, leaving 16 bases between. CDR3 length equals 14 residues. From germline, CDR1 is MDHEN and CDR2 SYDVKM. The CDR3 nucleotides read TGTGCCAGCAGTCTTCCGCCAACGGGCAATGGCTACACCTTC. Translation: CASSLPPTGNGYTF.

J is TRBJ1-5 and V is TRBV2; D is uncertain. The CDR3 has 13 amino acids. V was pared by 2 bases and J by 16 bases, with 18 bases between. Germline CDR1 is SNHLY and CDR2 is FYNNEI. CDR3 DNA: TGTGCCAGCAGTGAAAGGTGGGCCGAAACACTACATTTT. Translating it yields CASSERWAETLHF.

CDR3 sequence: CATSRGGTGNNYGYTF. Written as DNA, the CDR3 is TGTGCCACCAGCAGAGGGGGAACAGGGAACAACTATGGCTACACCTTC. This chain joins TRBV15 and TRBJ1-2, with D possibly TRBD1 on 6 matching bases. Trimming took 1 base from V and 2 from J, leaving 14 bases between them. Per germline, CDR1 LNHNV and CDR2 YYDKDF (reference sequence). The CDR3 sequence is 16 residues long.

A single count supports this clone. DNA of the CDR3: TGTGCCAGCAGCCGATTCTCTCTCCTCCACGAGCAGTACTTC. This sequence encodes CASSRFSLLHEQYF. The chain recombines TRBV7-9 with TRBJ2-7; D remains ambiguous. This CDR3 has 14 residues. Germline-derived CDR1 and CDR2 are SEHNR and FQNEAQ (reference sequence). V was cut by 5 bases and J by 5 bases, with 16 bases left in between.

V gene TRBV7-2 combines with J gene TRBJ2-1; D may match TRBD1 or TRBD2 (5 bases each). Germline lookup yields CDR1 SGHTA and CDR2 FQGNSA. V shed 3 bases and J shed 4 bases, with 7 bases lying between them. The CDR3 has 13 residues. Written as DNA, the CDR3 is TGTGCCAGCAGCTTGAGGGGTTACAATGAGCAGTTCTTC. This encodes CASSLRGYNEQFF. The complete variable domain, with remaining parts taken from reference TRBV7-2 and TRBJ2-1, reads GAGVSQSPSNKVTEKGKDVELRCDPISGHTALYWYRQSLGQGLEFLIYFQGNSAPDKSGLPSDRFSAERTGGSVSTLTIQRTQQEDSAVYLCASSLRGYNEQFFGPGTRLTVL.

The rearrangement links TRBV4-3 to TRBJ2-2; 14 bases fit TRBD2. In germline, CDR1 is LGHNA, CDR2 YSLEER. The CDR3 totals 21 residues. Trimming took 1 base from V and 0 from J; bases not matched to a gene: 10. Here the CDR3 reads CASSQGRTSGGWIANTGELFF. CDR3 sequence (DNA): TGCGCCAGCAGCCAAGGGAGGACTAGCGGGGGGTGGATCGCGAACACCGGGGAGCTGTTTTTT.